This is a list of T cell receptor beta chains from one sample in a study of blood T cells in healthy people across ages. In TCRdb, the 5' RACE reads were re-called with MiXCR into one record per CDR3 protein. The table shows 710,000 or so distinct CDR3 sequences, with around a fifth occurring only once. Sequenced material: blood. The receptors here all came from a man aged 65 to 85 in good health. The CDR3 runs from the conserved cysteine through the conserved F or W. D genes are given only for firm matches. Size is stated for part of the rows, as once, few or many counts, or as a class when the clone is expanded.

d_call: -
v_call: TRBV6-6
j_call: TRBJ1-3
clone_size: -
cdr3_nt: TGTGCCAGCAGTTACGGCGGGGAAGGAAACACCATATATTTT
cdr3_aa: CASSYGGEGNTIYF

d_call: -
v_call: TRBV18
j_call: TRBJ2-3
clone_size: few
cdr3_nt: TGTGCCAGCTCACCGGGGTCCCCCACAGATACGCAGTATTTT
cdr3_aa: CASSPGSPTDTQYF

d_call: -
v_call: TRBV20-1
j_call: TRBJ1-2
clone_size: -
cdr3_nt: TGCAGTGCTAGAGTCCGGGCATTCGGCTATGGCTACACCTTC
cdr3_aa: CSARVRAFGYGYTF

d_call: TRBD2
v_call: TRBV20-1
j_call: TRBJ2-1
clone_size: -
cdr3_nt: TGCAGTGCTAGAGGGGGAGCGGGGGACAACAATGAGCAGTTCTTC
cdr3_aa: CSARGGAGDNNEQFF

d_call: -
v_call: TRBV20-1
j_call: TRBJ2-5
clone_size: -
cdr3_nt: TGCAGTGCTAGAGGGGGAGGACCCCGGGAGACCCAGTACTTC
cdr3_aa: CSARGGGPRETQYF

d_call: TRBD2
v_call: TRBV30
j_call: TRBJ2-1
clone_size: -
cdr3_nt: TGTGCCTGGAGGACTAGCGGGAGGACCTACAATGAGCAGTTCTTC
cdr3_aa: CAWRTSGRTYNEQFF

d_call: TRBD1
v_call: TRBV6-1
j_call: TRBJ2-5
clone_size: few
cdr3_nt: TGTGCCAGCAGTGCAAGACAGGGGCTTGGGGAGACCCAGTACTTC
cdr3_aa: CASSARQGLGETQYF

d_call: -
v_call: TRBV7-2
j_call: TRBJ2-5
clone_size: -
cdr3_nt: TGTGCCAGCAGCTGGGTCGAGCAAGAGACCCAGTACTTC
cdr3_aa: CASSWVEQETQYF

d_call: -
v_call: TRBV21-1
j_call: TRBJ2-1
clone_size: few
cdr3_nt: TGTGCCAGCAGCGGAGGGACTAGCCCTACGTTCAATGAGCAGTTCTTC
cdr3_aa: CASSGGTSPTFNEQFF

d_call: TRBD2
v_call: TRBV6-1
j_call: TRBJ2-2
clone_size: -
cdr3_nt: TGTGCCAGCAACAGTCTAGCGGGAGGGTACGACACCGGGGAGCTGTTTTTT
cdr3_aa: CASNSLAGGYDTGELFF